Listed below are T cell receptor beta chains from one sample, sequenced in a study of shared clonotypes between healthy human individuals. Here immunoSEQ multiplex PCR was the method, and the copy in TCRdb shows in-frame clones only, minus some. The sample yields 2.3 million or so clones, just over 90% seen once. Sequenced material: naive CD4+ T cells from PBMCs. The receptors were sampled from a man younger than 30 in good health. Some clones in this sample may be carry-over from other donors' samples. Both conserved end residues are part of each CDR3. D genes are given only for firm matches. The size of a clone is reported for some rows only, either as once, few or many, or as a class for expanded clones.

J gene,V gene,D gene,clone size,CDR3 protein,CDR3 DNA
TRBJ2-3,TRBV5-4,NA,NA,CASSLSTHGGDTQYF,TGTGCCAGCAGCTTGTCCACCCACGGTGGAGATACGCAGTATTTT
TRBJ1-1,TRBV7-3,TRBD1,NA,CASSSDRAPTEAFF,TGTGCCAGCAGCTCCGACAGGGCCCCCACTGAAGCTTTCTTT
TRBJ2-7,TRBV2,NA,NA,CASTEVRRTYEQYF,TGTGCCAGCACTGAGGTACGTAGGACCTACGAGCAGTACTTC
TRBJ2-2,TRBV27,NA,NA,CASSFTTSGELFF,TGTGCCAGCAGTTTTACCACGTCCGGGGAGCTGTTTTTT
TRBJ2-3,TRBV6-6,TRBD2,once,CASNPGLPDTQYF,TGTGCCAGCAACCCGGGACTACCAGATACGCAGTATTTT
TRBJ2-5,TRBV7-9,NA,NA,CASSLEGFLILGQETQYF,TGTGCCAGCAGCTTAGAAGGGTTTCTAATATTGGGCCAAGAGACCCAGTACTTC
TRBJ1-5,TRBV19,NA,NA,CASSPTALGQPQHF,TGTGCCAGTAGTCCAACGGCACTAGGTCAGCCCCAGCATTTT
TRBJ2-2,TRBV7-3,TRBD1,NA,CASSSTGTGNTGELFF,TGTGCCAGCAGCTCTACCGGGACAGGGAACACCGGGGAGCTGTTTTTT
TRBJ2-5,TRBV18,TRBD1,NA,CASSPGIRQGAEETQYF,TGTGCCAGCTCACCAGGAATTCGACAGGGGGCCGAAGAGACCCAGTACTTC
TRBJ2-1,TRBV7-6,TRBD2,NA,CASSVQTSGSRNEQFF,TGTGCCAGCAGCGTCCAGACTAGCGGGAGTAGGAATGAGCAGTTCTTC
TRBJ2-2,TRBV27,TRBD2,NA,CAIRTSGRGGELFF,TGTGCCATCAGGACTAGCGGGAGGGGAGGGGAGCTGTTTTTT
TRBJ2-7,TRBV28,TRBD1,once,CASSLLTGASYEQYF,TGTGCCAGCAGTTTACTTACAGGGGCTTCCTACGAGCAGTACTTC
TRBJ1-5,TRBV28,TRBD1,NA,CASSWAGGTYQPQHF,TGTGCCAGCAGTTGGGCAGGGGGGACGTATCAGCCCCAGCATTTT
TRBJ2-7,TRBV28,TRBD1,NA,CASSSGGGSYEQYF,TGTGCCAGCAGTTCAGGGGGCGGGTCCTACGAGCAGTACTTC
TRBJ1-1,TRBV30,NA,NA,CAWSAQGSNTEAFF,TGTGCCTGGAGTGCGCAGGGCTCGAACACTGAAGCTTTCTTT
TRBJ2-5,TRBV10-3,NA,few,CAISDRGETQYF,TGTGCCATCAGTGATAGGGGTGAGACCCAGTACTTC
TRBJ2-7,TRBV7-2,NA,NA,CASSLRRTGYEQYF,TGTGCCAGCAGCTTAAGGCGGACCGGCTACGAGCAGTACTTC
TRBJ2-7,TRBV10-3,TRBD1,NA,CAIRQGNYEQYF,TGTGCCATAAGACAGGGAAACTACGAGCAGTACTTC
TRBJ1-6,TRBV30,TRBD1,NA,CAWSVGGAPLLSPLHF,TGTGCCTGGAGTGTAGGGGGCGCGCCGCTTTTATCACCCCTCCACTTT
TRBJ1-1,TRBV7-9,NA,once,CASTGARVNTEAFF,TGTGCCAGCACCGGGGCGAGGGTGAACACTGAAGCTTTCTTT
TRBJ2-7,TRBV28,NA,NA,CASSPGDPVSSYEQYF,TGTGCCAGCAGTCCAGGGGACCCAGTTAGCTCCTACGAGCAGTACTTC
TRBJ1-3,TRBV4-3,NA,NA,CASSQDTVSSGNTIYF,TGCGCCAGCAGCCAAGATACGGTTAGCTCTGGAAACACCATATATTTT
TRBJ2-7,TRBV5-6,NA,NA,CASSLRFTASAPYEQYF,TGTGCCAGCAGCTTACGTTTTACCGCCTCAGCCCCCTACGAGCAGTACTTC
TRBJ2-2,TRBV29-1,NA,NA,CSGGTAPNTGELFF,TGCAGCGGAGGGACGGCTCCGAACACCGGGGAGCTGTTTTTT
TRBJ1-1,TRBV5-6,NA,NA,CASSRQRGARTEAFF,TGTGCCAGCAGTCGACAGCGGGGGGCTCGGACTGAAGCTTTCTTT